These T cell receptor beta chains were read from a single sample in a study of blood T cell repertoires in COVID-19. The assay was immunoSEQ multiplex PCR, and TCRdb's table has in-frame clones only and misses some. The profile shows roughly 100,000 clones, more than 85% of them singletons. Material for sequencing was peripheral blood. The receptors here all came from a human donor in a cohort sampled during active COVID-19. CDR3s leave out the opening cysteine and the closing phenylalanine or tryptophan.

>TRBV28|TRBJ2-5
ASSFRGRETQY
>TRBV28|TRBJ2-4
ASSLLEGIQY
>TRBV5-1|TRBJ1-2
ASSQEPPGGAHGYT
>TRBV7-3|TRBJ2-1
ASSSGGGGYNEQF
>TRBV29-1|TRBJ1-1
SVEDPLRGTEAF
>TRBV18|TRBJ1-6
ASSPLPHSSYNSPLH
>TRBV6-4|TRBJ2-2
ASSDTGIAGELF
>TRBV24-1|TRBJ2-7
ATSEPDRASYEQY
>TRBV10-3|TRBJ2-3
AISDPDLRANSHPDTQY
>TRBV19|TRBJ2-5
ASSNWASGTGETQY
>TRBV27|TRBJ1-5
ASSLQAGNQPQH
>TRBV3-1/TRBV3-2|TRBJ2-7
ASSQGADTYEQY
>TRBV28|TRBJ2-3
ASSGTSGSPDTQY
>TRBV6-2/TRBV6-3|TRBJ1-2
ASSYSRGRGDYGYT
>TRBV7-9|TRBJ2-7
ASSPSRGEQQGDEQY
>TRBV25-1|TRBJ2-1
ASSLAGDYNEQF